Following are 23 T cell receptor beta chains from one sample sequenced in a study of T cell responses to AZD1222 COVID-19 vaccine (dated by TCRdb to the early 2020s). Per the publication, the time point label means: baseline before first vaccination. The library was obtained by the immunoSEQ multiplex PCR assay. The source is immuneACCESS, and TCRdb retained only in-frame sequences with V and J called. Part of the clones is not carried over; for the studies checked, unresolved V genes explain less than half of this, and the remainder is unexplained. Across this sample there are 150,000 or so clones, with roughly 90% seen only once. Together, the top ten hold around 3.6% of the sample. The input for sequencing was peripheral blood, taken on day 0 of AZD1222 vaccination. These receptors came from an adult in good health.

The gene calls are TRBV28 and TRBJ2-7, with D possibly being TRBD2 (7 bases). Germline lookup yields CDR1 MDHEN and CDR2 SYDVKM. The CDR3 is 15 residues long. V lost 3 bases to trimming and J lost 6 bases, with 18 bases between them. This chain's CDR3 is CASSLGGLLAGEQYF. In DNA form, the CDR3 reads TGTGCCAGCAGTTTGGGGGGGCTCTTGGCTGGCGAGCAGTACTTC.

J is TRBJ1-5 and V is TRBV28, with D unresolved. Trimming removed 1 base from V and 16 bases from J, with 14 bases in between. CDR3 length: 12 amino acids. Germline V CDR1 and CDR2: MDHEN, SYDVKM. CDR3 in DNA: TGTGCCAGCAGTTTATCCGGGGAAGGGATACATTTT. Its protein product is CASSLSGEGIHF.

The V call is TRBV2, the J call TRBJ1-6; D gene uncertain. CDR1 is SNHLY, CDR2 FYNNEI, per germline. This CDR3 is built from 15 residues. V shed 5 bases and J shed 7 bases, with 15 bases lying between them. In DNA, the CDR3 is TGTGCCAGCAGTACCGGACGCCCGGGAAATTCACCCCTCCACTTT. Translated, it gives CASSTGRPGNSPLHF.

The V and J genes are TRBV5-1 and TRBJ2-5, with 11 bases identical to TRBD2. In germline, CDR1 is SGHRS, CDR2 YFSETQ. This CDR3 is built from 16 residues. With 4 bases clipped from V and 6 bases from J, the junction kept 11 bases outside the gene matches. In DNA, the CDR3 is TGCGCCAGCAGCGCCATACTAACTAGCGGGGGCCAGACCCAGTACTTC. Translating gives CASSAILTSGGQTQYF.

This chain uses TRBV6-6 with TRBJ2-7; 7 nucleotides agree with TRBD1. This CDR3 is built from 15 residues. CDR1 and CDR2 from the germline V gene are MNHNY and SVGAGI (reference sequence). After removal of 6 bases from V and 3 bases from J, the junction contained 11 bases not matched to a gene. The CDR3: CASRGTRTGYYEQYF. The CDR3 DNA sequence: TGTGCCAGCAGGGGGACCCGGACAGGCTACTACGAGCAGTACTTC.

This sequence joins TRBV27 and TRBJ2-5; tentative D call: TRBD1 (5 bases). This CDR3 comprises 16 residues. The V end lost 0 bases, the J end lost 4 bases, and 15 bases lay between the germline ends. Looked up from germline, CDR1 is MNHEY and CDR2 is SMNVEV (reference sequence). This CDR3 is CASSLSGPGIGETQYF. The CDR3, as DNA: TGTGCCAGCAGTTTATCAGGCCCAGGGATAGGAGAGACCCAGTACTTC.

This rearrangement joins TRBV19 to TRBJ1-5; the D is unclear. The germline gives CDR1 LNHDA, CDR2 SQIVND (reference sequence). V was cut by 5 bases and J by 3 bases, with 11 bases left in between. This CDR3 is 14 amino acids long. CDR3 in amino acids: CASSYRGNNQPQHF. As DNA, the CDR3 is TGTGCCAGTAGTTACCGGGGTAACAATCAGCCCCAGCATTTT.

This chain joins TRBV6-6 and TRBJ1-5; D unclear. This CDR3 comprises 12 residues. Between the trimmed V and J ends, which lost 0 bases and 7 bases, there was a span of 4 bases. Germline V gives CDR1 MNHNY, CDR2 SVGAGI (reference sequence). CDR3 DNA sequence: TGTGCCAGCAGTTACTCTGGCCAGCCCCAGCATTTT. This encodes CASSYSGQPQHF.

This rearrangement joins TRBV11-2 to TRBJ1-1; D is possibly TRBD1 (6 bases). Trimming stripped 5 bases from V and 5 bases from J, with 18 bases between. CDR3 length: 15 amino acids. The germline gives CDR1 SGHAT, CDR2 FQNNGV. The CDR3 coding sequence is TGTGCCAGCAGCCGCATGTCGGGGGCAGGGACTGAAGCTTTCTTT. Protein product: CASSRMSGAGTEAFF.

V usage is TRBV21-1 and J usage is TRBJ1-5; the table assigns TRBD1, which was not confirmed against the DNA. TRBV21-1 constitutes a pseudogene. The CDR3 spans 19 residues. CDR3 residues: CASSKDRDRGPLIYQPQHF. DNA for the CDR3: TGTGCCAGCAGCAAAGACCGGGACAGGGGGCCTCTAATCTATCAGCCCCAGCATTTT.

The chain employs TRBV19 and TRBJ1-1; no firm D call. The V gene lost 3 bases and the J gene lost 1 base, with 6 bases spanning the gap. The CDR3 contains 13 residues. Germline-derived CDR1 and CDR2 are LNHDA and SQIVND (reference sequence). CDR3 sequence: CASSMVRNTEAFF. The CDR3 DNA follows: TGTGCCAGTAGTATGGTAAGGAACACTGAAGCTTTCTTT.

The chain uses TRBV12-5 and TRBJ2-7; no definite D call. Germline V gene data show CDR1 as LGHNT and CDR2 as FRNRAP. V lost 4 bases and J lost 2, with 6 bases in between. CDR3 length: 12 residues. The CDR3 DNA is TGTGCTAGTGGTTGGGCAGCCTACGAGCAGTACTTC. Protein product: CASGWAAYEQYF.

This chain links TRBV7-2 with TRBJ2-7; a weak D match, TRBD2 (6 bases). Germline V gene sequence: CDR1 SGHTA, CDR2 FQGNSA. V was clipped by 8 bases and J by 3 bases, with 17 bases between them. The CDR3 sequence is 14 residues long. The CDR3 DNA follows: TGTGCCAGCGCCCTGACGGGGGAATACTACGAGCAGTACTTC. Its translation: CASALTGEYYEQYF.

The CDR3 sequence is CASSRRLAGLDEQYF. The CDR3 DNA follows: TGTGCCAGCAGCCGTAGACTAGCGGGACTCGACGAGCAGTACTTC. The chain recombines TRBV7-6 with TRBJ2-7, with 11 bases that match TRBD2. Germline values: CDR1 SGHVS, CDR2 FNYEAQ. J gave up 5 bases and V 5 bases, and 8 bases lay outside the gene matches. The CDR3 has 15 residues. Full variable domain (rest looked up from reference TRBV7-6 and TRBJ2-7): GAGVSQSPRYKVTKRGQDVALRCDPISGHVSLYWYRQALGQGPEFLTYFNYEAQQDKSGLPNDRFSAERPEGSISTLTIQRTEQRDSAMYRCASSRRLAGLDEQYFGPGTRLTVT.

This rearrangement joins TRBV10-1 to TRBJ2-7, with D possibly matching TRBD2 (6 bases). Germline lookup yields CDR1 WNHNN and CDR2 SYGVQD (reference sequence). The ends were cut back, 5 bases at V and 2 bases at J, with 13 bases in the middle. This CDR3 is built from 14 residues. The CDR3, as DNA: TGCGCCAGCAGTCTGACTAGAAACGCCTACGAGCAGTACTTC. This sequence encodes CASSLTRNAYEQYF.

The chain couples TRBV19 to TRBJ2-6; possibly TRBD2 for D (5 bases). CDR1 LNHDA and CDR2 SQIVND come from the germline V gene (reference sequence). The CDR3 runs to 15 residues. Trimming removed 4 bases from V and 2 bases from J, with 9 bases in between. The CDR3: CASSTKGAGANVLTF. CDR3 sequence (DNA): TGTGCCAGTAGTACAAAGGGAGCTGGGGCCAACGTCCTGACTTTC.

The rearrangement uses TRBV5-4 and TRBJ2-5; D gene ambiguous. Germline-derived CDR1 and CDR2 are SGHNT and YYREEE (reference sequence). The V end lost 1 base, the J end lost 4 bases, and 8 bases lay between the germline ends. This CDR3 contains 13 residues. CDR3 residues: CASSLPQRETQYF. The DNA of the CDR3 is TGTGCCAGCAGCTTGCCGCAAAGAGAGACCCAGTACTTC.

The chain is built from TRBV9 and TRBJ1-3; TRBD1 is a possible D gene (6 bases). The V and J ends lost 4 bases and 0 bases respectively, with 17 bases between them. CDR1 and CDR2 (germline): SGDLS, YYNGEE. This CDR3 spans 17 amino acids. The CDR3 sequence: CASSPRAGDLSGNTIYF. The CDR3 DNA reads as TGTGCCAGCAGCCCTCGAGCAGGGGACCTCTCTGGAAACACCATATATTTT.

V is TRBV7-6 and J is TRBJ2-3, with 11 bases lining up with TRBD1. CDR3 length equals 16 residues. With V trimmed by 5 bases and J by 2 bases, 6 bases remained unmatched. CDR1 is SGHVS and CDR2 is FNYEAQ in the germline V gene. CDR3 nucleotides: TGTGCCAGCAGCGGCCGGGACAGGGGGAACACAGATACGCAGTATTTT. Translated, it gives CASSGRDRGNTDTQYF.

The J gene is TRBJ1-2, the V gene TRBV6-5, with D possibly matching TRBD1 (6 bases). The germline V gene has CDR1 MNHEY and CDR2 SVGAGI. Trimming left V 8 bases short and J 3 bases short, with 7 bases between. CDR3 length: 11 residues. CDR3 in amino acids: CASAGDYGYTF. CDR3 in DNA: TGTGCCAGCGCAGGGGACTATGGCTACACCTTC.

V is TRBV7-2 and J is TRBJ1-6, with 8 bases fitting TRBD1. The V segment lost 5 bases and the J segment 9 bases; nucleotides outside the gene matches: 6. The length of the CDR3 is 14 residues. Germline CDR1 SGHTA, CDR2 FQGNSA. The CDR3 DNA reads TGTGCCAGCAGCACCGGACAGGGAGTTTCACCCCTCCACTTT. Translated, it gives CASSTGQGVSPLHF.

This sequence joins TRBV6-4 and TRBJ1-2, with 8 bases that match TRBD1. J gave up 3 bases and V 1 base, and 16 bases lay outside the gene matches. Germline V gene data show CDR1 as MRHNA and CDR2 as SNTAGT. This CDR3 is built from 19 residues. This CDR3 is CASSDYRTGLDTVHYGYTF. The CDR3, as DNA: TGTGCCAGCAGTGACTACCGGACAGGGCTAGACACGGTGCACTATGGCTACACCTTC.

The rearrangement joins TRBV2 to TRBJ2-1, with 7 bases fitting TRBD1. The V gene's germline CDR1 is SNHLY and CDR2 FYNNEI. Trimming took 7 bases from V and 6 from J; bases not matched to a gene: 9. The CDR3 contains 14 residues. DNA for the CDR3: TGTGCCAGCACGTTTAGACAGGGTGGCAATGAGCAGTTCTTC. This codes for CASTFRQGGNEQFF. Together with reference TRBV2 and TRBJ2-1, the CDR3 gives the full variable domain: EPEVTQTPSHQVTQMGQEVILRCVPISNHLYFYWYRQILGQKVEFLVSFYNNEISEKSEIFDDQFSVERPDGSNFTLKIRSTKLEDSAMYFCASTFRQGGNEQFFGPGTRLTVL.